Sequencing of this TCR beta chain was carried out in a study of molecular identifiers for immune sequencing clone quantification. Study context: Across replicate runs, RNA obtained from around 20,000 or 100,000 naive CD8 cells was divided into five, with four undergoing sequencing.

Study results and limitations: Because of identical TCR molecules sharing a barcode, sizes of highly expanded clones could be underestimated.

V shed 3 bases and J shed 0 bases, with 9 bases lying between them. The CDR3 runs 14 residues. In germline, CDR1 is LNHDA, CDR2 SQIVND (reference sequence). With listed TCR primers and previously described methods, bulk TCR libraries were prepared. MiXCR, run by TCRdb on the PCR reads, gives a single entry per CDR3 protein. The data show under 650,000 distinct CDR3 sequences, just under 20% seen once. This clonotype was detected a few times. The antigen remains undetermined. In the sort, naive CD8 T cells were defined as CD8+CD4-CCR7+CD45RA+. The rearrangement joins TRBV19 to TRBJ2-7; D is uncertain. The source is a human donor in good health. Some libraries in this study had Jurkat cell RNA spiked in. What was sequenced was naive CD8+ T cells from blood, with Jurkat cell RNA spiked in. Subset noted: FACS-sorted CD8+CD4-CCR7+CD45RA+ naive T cells. The CDR3, as DNA: TGTGCCAGTAGTATTTTCGGCAGCTCCTACGAGCAGTACTTC. Amino acid sequence: CASSIFGSSYEQYF. The entire variable domain, with the rest obtained from reference TRBV19 and TRBJ2-7, is as follows: DGGITQSPKYLFRKEGQNVTLSCEQNLNHDAMYWYRQDPGQGLRLIYYSQIVNDFQKGDIAEGYSVSREKKESFPLTVTSAQKNPTAFYLCASSIFGSSYEQYFGPGTRLTVT.